This T cell receptor beta chain was documented in a study of T and B cells in COVID-19 patients. The overall study: Peripheral blood came from COVID-19 patients with active infection or after recovery. Whole-study results and caveats: Active COVID-19 showed highly clonal TRB repertoires; recovery showed diversity and richness above healthy donors. Early severe-case samples and blood from mildly ill patients during symptoms were in short supply.

From blood, about 250-500 ng of genomic DNA served as TRB template. By share of the sample, this clonotype is medium-sized. Its antigen is not known. CDR1 is MNHEY, CDR2 SVGAGI, per germline. The length of the CDR3 is 16 residues. The trim removed 4 bases at V and 3 bases at J, leaving 9 bases unmatched. TRB rearrangements were amplified by multiplex PCR with BIOMED2 TRB-A/B primers. TCRdb analysed the multiplex PCR reads with MiXCR anew, one entry per CDR3 protein. In the table there are about 3,200 distinct CDR3 sequences, 22% of which are singletons. The TCR comes from a human donor with active COVID-19. Input material: blood. V and J are TRBV6-5 and TRBJ1-1, with TRBD1 identical over 9 bases. The CDR3 region has the DNA TGTGCCAGCAGTTCTCGACAGGGGGGTGGCGACACTGAAGCTTTCTTT. Translated: CASSSRQGGGDTEAFF.